This T cell receptor beta chain originates from a study of shared clonotypes between healthy human individuals. Study outcomes and limitations: Memory subsets generally showed lower estimated richness than naive subsets. Clonotypes that were shared across a handful of donors made up roughly 5% of naive CD4 clonotypes. Unshared clonotypes carried lower generation probabilities than those common to all four donors.

Produced via immunoSEQ multiplex PCR; TCRdb's table is partial and in-frame only. Of under 750,000 clones in the sample, 72% were seen once. Nashville, Tennessee was home to all donors, who were Caucasian adults. This CDR3 region has 13 residues. Germline values: CDR1 SGHRS, CDR2 YFSETQ. Trimming removed 5 bases at V and 2 bases at J, with 10 bases between. This clone was found a few times. Its specificity is unknown. This clonotype originated in a woman aged 25-40 years in good health. The chain employs TRBV5-1 and TRBJ1-2; D may be TRBD1 (5 bases). The specimen was memory CD4+ T cells sorted from blood. Subset described: CD45RA-negative fraction. In nucleotides, the CDR3 is TGCGCCAGCAGTAGGGGATCCAACTATGGCTACACCTTC. It encodes CASSRGSNYGYTF.